This TCR beta chain came from a study of blood T cells in healthy people across ages. Per germline, CDR1 MGHRA and CDR2 YSYEKL. This CDR3 has 15 amino acids. Trimming took 0 bases from V and 2 from J, leaving 8 bases between them. This clonotype came up many times. The antigen is not known. The authors drew around 9.3 milliliters of peripheral blood from each donor. Findings and limits, study-wide: Expanded clonotype shifts may have been confounded, as the donors had an unknown CMV status. As naive T cell percentage varied, TCR beta diversity correlated strongly with it.

A J-beta primer mix and a sample-barcoded 5' primer were used in a second PCR of roughly 7 to 12 cycles. MiXCR was run by TCRdb on the 5' RACE reads, yielding one entry per CDR3 protein. The sample shows hundreds of thousands of distinct CDR3 sequences, less than 35% of them seen only once. This receptor was taken from an elderly woman in good health. Input material: blood. V is TRBV4-1 and J is TRBJ2-4; D not resolved. CDR3 nucleotide sequence: TGCGCCAGCAGCCAAGAGTCCACCTCCAAAAACATTCAGTACTTC. Translation: CASSQESTSKNIQYF.